The rows below give T cell receptor beta chains drawn from one sample of a study of T cells in localized non-small cell lung cancer. Assay used: immunoSEQ multiplex PCR; TCRdb lists only in-frame clones, some missing. The data hold 61,000 or so clones, with roughly 89% observed a single time. The material sequenced was peripheral blood, taken before any cancer treatment. The receptors originated from a woman aged 40-75 years with stage I lung adenocarcinoma. CDR3s include the opening cysteine and the closing phenylalanine or tryptophan. The order of the fields is D gene, clone size, V gene, CDR3 length, J gene, CDR3 DNA, CDR3 protein. A D gene is named only where the DNA matches it firmly. The size entry is marked missing in some rows and otherwise reads once, few, many or a size class.

>.|.|TRBV6-6|13|TRBJ1-2
TGTGCCAGCAGTTACGGGAAGCTTTATGGCTACACCTTC
CASSYGKLYGYTF
>.|.|TRBV10-3|15|TRBJ1-2
TGTGCCATCAGTGAGTCGACACAGACTAACTATGGCTACACCTTC
CAISESTQTNYGYTF
>.|.|TRBV9|14|TRBJ2-5
TGTGCCAGCAGCGTAGCACAGGGAAAGGAGACCCAGTACTTC
CASSVAQGKETQYF
>TRBD1|.|TRBV10-3|15|TRBJ2-7
TGTGCCATCAGTGAATCAGGGGGCGCGACCTACGAGCAGTACTTC
CAISESGGATYEQYF
>TRBD1|.|TRBV19|14|TRBJ1-1
TGTGCCAGTTTGAGGGGACAGCAGAACACTGAAGCTTTCTTT
CASLRGQQNTEAFF
>TRBD2|.|TRBV5-1|13|TRBJ2-5
TGCGCCAGCAGTCCTAGCGGGGGTGAGACCCAGTACTTC
CASSPSGGETQYF
>TRBD1|.|TRBV5-1|18|TRBJ2-6
TGCGCCAGCAGCCCCGGGACAGGGCCCCTTAGGGGGGCCAACGTCCTGACTTTC
CASSPGTGPLRGANVLTF
>.|once|TRBV10-3|15|TRBJ2-5
TGTGCCATCAGTGGCCGGGACGGGAACCAAGAGACCCAGTACTTC
CAISGRDGNQETQYF
>TRBD1|once|TRBV2|15|TRBJ2-7
TGTGCCAGCAGCCCACCGGGGACAGGGGACCACGAGCAGTACTTC
CASSPPGTGDHEQYF
>.|once|TRBV11-2|13|TRBJ1-2
TGTGCCAGCAGCTTAGACTTGGACTATGGCTACACCTTC
CASSLDLDYGYTF
>TRBD1|.|TRBV7-9|14|TRBJ2-7
TGCGCCAGCAGCCAGGGGACAGGCCGCTACGAGCAGTACTTC
CASSQGTGRYEQYF
>.|.|TRBV4-1|16|TRBJ2-3
TGCGCCAGCAGCCAAGCCTTAAGAGGGGGTGCAGATACGCAGTATTTT
CASSQALRGGADTQYF
>.|once|TRBV10-2|13|TRBJ2-7
TGCGCCAGCAGTGTTCGGAGCAACTACGAGCAGTACTTC
CASSVRSNYEQYF
>.|.|TRBV19|14|TRBJ2-7
TGTGCCAGTAGTATCGGGGGACAACGCTACGAGCAGTACTTC
CASSIGGQRYEQYF